A single sample gave rise to the 3 T cell receptor beta chains below, sequenced in a study of cytomegalovirus exposure and HLA in healthy donors. The PCR used 60 Vbeta and 13 Jbeta primers. Measured with immunoSEQ multiplex PCR; TCRdb has only the in-frame clones, and not every one. The sample table includes tens of thousands of clones. Sequenced material: PBMCs. The origin of the receptors is a woman aged 60-75 years in good health and CMV-seropositive.

The chain is built from TRBV18 and TRBJ1-1, with D perhaps matching TRBD1 (6 bases). Germline CDR1 KGHSH, CDR2 LQKENI. The CDR3 is made up of 16 amino acids. Trimming removed 0 bases at V and 6 bases at J, with 17 bases between. The CDR3 protein is CASSPPGGGGAAEAFF. CDR3 in DNA: TGTGCCAGCTCACCACCGGGGGGCGGGGGCGCGGCTGAAGCTTTCTTT. Looking up the rest from reference TRBV18 and TRBJ1-1 gives the full variable domain: NAGVMQNPRHLVRRRGQEARLRCSPMKGHSHVYWYRQLPEEGLKFMVYLQKENIIDESGMPKERFSAEFPKEGPSILRIQQVVRGDSAAYFCASSPPGGGGAAEAFFGQGTRLTVV.

This chain connects TRBV2 to TRBJ2-1; TRBD2 is a possible D gene (7 bases). The CDR3 has 15 amino acids. Looked up from germline, CDR1 is SNHLY and CDR2 is FYNNEI. The V gene lost 5 bases and the J gene lost 6 bases, with 17 bases spanning the gap. In DNA form, the CDR3 reads TGTGCCAGCAGTCGGGAACGGGGGGCCGCCAATGAGCAGTTCTTC. This encodes CASSRERGAANEQFF.

V gene TRBV5-1 combines with J gene TRBJ2-7; 9 nucleotides line up with TRBD2. Per the germline V gene, CDR1 is SGHRS and CDR2 is YFSETQ. This CDR3 has 15 amino acids. Trimming at V came to 2 bases and at J to 5 bases, leaving 8 bases not matched to a gene. The CDR3 coding sequence is TGCGCCAGCAGCTTTAGCGCGGGGGGGCACGACGAGCAGTACTTC. It codes for CASSFSAGGHDEQYF. The whole variable domain, filled in from reference TRBV5-1 and TRBJ2-7, reads KAGVTQTPRYLIKTRGQQVTLSCSPISGHRSVSWYQQTPGQGLQFLFEYFSETQRNKGNFPGRFSGRQFSNSRSEMNVSTLELGDSALYLCASSFSAGGHDEQYFGPGTRLTVT.